This TCR beta chain emerged from a study of CD8+ T cells in alopecia areata. Study summary: Patients received oral tofacitinib, 5 to 10 mg twice daily, for moderate-to-severe alopecia areata. Study observations and caveats: Greater clonality was observed in lesional scalp samples, especially alopecia totalis/universalis, versus normal scalp.

Isolated RNA was reverse transcribed into cDNA used as the sequencing template. Clones were read by immunoSEQ multiplex PCR, and TCRdb kept only the in-frame ones, dropping some. The sample has a few hundred thousand clones; around two thirds are singletons. The V segment lost 3 bases and the J segment 5 bases; nucleotides outside the gene matches: 11. The CDR3 sequence is 15 residues long. Germline CDR1 GTSNPN, CDR2 SVGIG (reference sequence). PBMCs served as the source from which CD4+ and CD8+ T cells were sorted. In its sample, this clone was seen a few times. What it recognizes is unknown. This TCR was sampled from a human donor with alopecia areata. The chain joins TRBV30 to TRBJ2-5; 8 bases fit TRBD1. The sample was CD4+ T cells sorted from blood, taken at week 0. The DNA of the CDR3 is TGTGCCTGGAGCGCATGGACAGGGTTTATTGAGACCCAGTACTTC. This sequence encodes CAWSAWTGFIETQYF.